This TCR beta chain was obtained from a study of blood T cell repertoires in COVID-19. As for the study in general: Acute-phase and convalescent COVID-19 samples originated in the United States, Italy and Spain. T cells, B-cell-depleted T cells, or PBMCs supplied cDNA or gDNA.

Original analysis: Cell counts per sample came from amplifying reference gene primers. Clones were read by immunoSEQ multiplex PCR, and TCRdb kept only the in-frame ones, dropping some. The V and J calls and clone size were taken over from that table, and D and trimming were inferred from the DNA. The sample contains over 200,000 clones, around 86% of which appear only once. V lost 5 bases to trimming and J lost 2 bases; unmatched junction nucleotides: 8. CDR1 MNHNY and CDR2 SVGAGI come from the germline V gene (reference sequence). There are 16 residues in the CDR3. V and J are TRBV6-6 and TRBJ2-2, with 7 bases that match TRBD1. The clonotype was recovered from a human donor in a cohort sampled during active COVID-19. The specimen was peripheral blood. The CDR3, as DNA: TGTGCCAGCAGTCCGGCCGGGACAGATAACACCGGGGAGCTGTTTTTT. It specifies CASSPAGTDNTGELFF.